The clone carrying this T cell receptor beta chain has at least ten counts. Its antigen is undetermined. The data were taken from a study of read filtering for tumor transcriptome and immune sequencing. Across the whole study: Patients were around 17 male and some 15 female, mean age 65.9 years, range roughly 47 to 80. 8 patients were R-ISS I, roughly 17 were R-ISS II, 6 or 7 were R-ISS III.

CDR1 and CDR2 from the germline V gene are SGHRS and YFSETQ. CDR3 length: 17 residues. The ends were cut back, 0 bases at V and 2 bases at J, with 16 bases in the middle. The library was built from around 0.4 ug RNA with molecular barcoded adaptors for alpha/delta and beta/gamma chains. From the reads, TCRdb called clonotypes with MiXCR, one entry per CDR3 protein. The data show 50,000 or so distinct CDR3 sequences, with roughly an eighth seen just once and 16% held by the top ten. Points from the study as a whole: Compared with RNA-seq, IR-seq gave much higher clonotype depth and reliability.

The TCR originated in a donor at least 40 years old with multiple myeloma. V is TRBV5-1 and J is TRBJ2-3; D uncertain. The material sequenced was a population of CD138-negative cells sorted from bone marrow. The CDR3 DNA sequence: TGCGCCAGCAGCTTGGCGCAGGCCTTCGGGTACACAGATACGCAGTATTTT. This codes for CASSLAQAFGYTDTQYF.